The T cell receptor beta chain under discussion was sequenced for a study of cytomegalovirus exposure and HLA in healthy donors. Study at large: According to later analysis, the same platform produced the approximately 130 validation and about 630 first-cohort repertoires.

Germline V gene sequence: CDR1 LNHDA, CDR2 SQIVND (reference sequence). The CDR3 is 13 amino acids. Deletions cut 5 bases from V and 3 bases from J, with 11 bases between. A remark on this clone: Its target is not known.

The donors were members of the validation cohort comprising some 130 subjects, separate from the roughly 700-subject first cohort. General study findings and limits: A subsequent analysis found that TCR clusters from the first cohort also tended to co-occur in the approximately 130 validation repertoires, with less than 95% of cluster scores above 0. Cytomegalovirus association was assigned to about 180 TCR beta chains.

The data were produced by immunoSEQ multiplex PCR, yet TCRdb's version contains in-frame clones alone and is incomplete. The profile covers 250,000 to 400,000 clones, with approximately 88% appearing a single time and over 0.9% taken by the ten largest. This sequence joins TRBV19 and TRBJ2-7; D may be TRBD1 (6 bases). The TCR comes from a young man in good health and CMV-seronegative. Material for sequencing was PBMCs. The CDR3 reads CASSPRDNYEQYF. The DNA for the CDR3 is TGTGCCAGTAGTCCCCGGGACAACTACGAGCAGTACTTC.